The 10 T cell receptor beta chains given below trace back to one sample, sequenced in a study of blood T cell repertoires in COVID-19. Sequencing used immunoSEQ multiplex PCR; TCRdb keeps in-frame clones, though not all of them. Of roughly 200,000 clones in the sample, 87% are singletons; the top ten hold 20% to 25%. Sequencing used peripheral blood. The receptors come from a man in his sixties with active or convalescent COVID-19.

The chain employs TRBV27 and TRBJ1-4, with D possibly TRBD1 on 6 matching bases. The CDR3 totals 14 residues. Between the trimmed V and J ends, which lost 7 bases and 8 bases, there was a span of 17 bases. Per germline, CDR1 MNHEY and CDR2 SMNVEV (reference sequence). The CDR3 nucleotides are TGTGCCAGCAACAAACAGGGACGAAACGAAAAACTGTTTTTT. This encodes CASNKQGRNEKLFF.

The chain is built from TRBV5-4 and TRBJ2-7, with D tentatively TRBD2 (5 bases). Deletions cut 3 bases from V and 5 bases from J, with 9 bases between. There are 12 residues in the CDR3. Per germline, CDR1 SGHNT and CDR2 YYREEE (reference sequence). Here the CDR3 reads CASSYTADEQYF. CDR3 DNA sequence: TGTGCCAGCAGCTACACAGCGGACGAGCAGTACTTC.

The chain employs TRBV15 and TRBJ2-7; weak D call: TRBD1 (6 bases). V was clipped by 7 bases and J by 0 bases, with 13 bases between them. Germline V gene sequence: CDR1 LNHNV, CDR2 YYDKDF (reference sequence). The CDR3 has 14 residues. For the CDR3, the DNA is TGTGCCACCAAGCCAGCAGGGGACTCCTACGAGCAGTACTTC. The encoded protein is CATKPAGDSYEQYF.

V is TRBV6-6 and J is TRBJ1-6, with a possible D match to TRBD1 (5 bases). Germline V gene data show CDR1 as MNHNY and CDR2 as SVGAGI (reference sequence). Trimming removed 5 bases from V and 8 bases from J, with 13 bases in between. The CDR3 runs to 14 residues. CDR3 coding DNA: TGTGCCAGCAGTACACTGGGGGGTGATTCACCCCTCCACTTT. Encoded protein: CASSTLGGDSPLHF.

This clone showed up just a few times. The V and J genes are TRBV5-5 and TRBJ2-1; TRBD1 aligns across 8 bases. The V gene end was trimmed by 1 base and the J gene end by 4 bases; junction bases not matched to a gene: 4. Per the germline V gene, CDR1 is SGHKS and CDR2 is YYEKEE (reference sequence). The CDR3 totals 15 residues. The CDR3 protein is CASSLSTGGYNEQFF. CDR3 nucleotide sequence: TGTGCCAGCAGCTTGTCTACAGGGGGGTACAATGAGCAGTTCTTC. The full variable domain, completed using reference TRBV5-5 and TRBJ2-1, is DAGVTQSPTHLIKTRGQQVTLRCSPISGHKSVSWYQQVLGQGPQFIFQYYEKEERGRGNFPDRFSARQFPNYSSELNVNALLLGDSALYLCASSLSTGGYNEQFFGPGTRLTVL.

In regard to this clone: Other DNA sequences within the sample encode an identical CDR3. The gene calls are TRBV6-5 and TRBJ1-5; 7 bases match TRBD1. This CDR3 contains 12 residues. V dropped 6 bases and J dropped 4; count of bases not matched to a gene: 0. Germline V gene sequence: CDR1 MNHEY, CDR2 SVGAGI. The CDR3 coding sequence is TGTGCCAGCAGGACAGGGAATCAGCCCCAGCATTTT. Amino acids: CASRTGNQPQHF.

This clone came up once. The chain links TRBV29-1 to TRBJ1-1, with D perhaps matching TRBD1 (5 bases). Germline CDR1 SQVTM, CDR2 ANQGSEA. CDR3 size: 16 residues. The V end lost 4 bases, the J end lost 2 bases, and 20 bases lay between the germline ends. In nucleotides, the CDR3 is TGCAGCGTTGGTGCCCCCTGGCGGGACCTAAACACTGAAGCTTTCTTT. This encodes CSVGAPWRDLNTEAFF.

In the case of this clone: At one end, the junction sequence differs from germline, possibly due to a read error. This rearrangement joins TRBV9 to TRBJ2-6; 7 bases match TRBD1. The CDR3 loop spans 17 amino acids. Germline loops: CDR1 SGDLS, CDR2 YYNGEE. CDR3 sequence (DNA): TGTGCCAGCAGTGTAGCTTACAGGGGTGCGGGGGCCAACGTCCTGACTTTC. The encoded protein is CASSVAYRGAGANVLTF.

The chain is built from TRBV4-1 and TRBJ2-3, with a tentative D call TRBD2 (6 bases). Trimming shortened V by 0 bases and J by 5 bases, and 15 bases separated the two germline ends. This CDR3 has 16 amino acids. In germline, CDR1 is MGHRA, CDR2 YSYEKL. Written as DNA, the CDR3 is TGCGCCAGCAGCCAAGAAGCAGGGAGGTTCGGAGATACGCAGTATTTT. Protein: CASSQEAGRFGDTQYF.

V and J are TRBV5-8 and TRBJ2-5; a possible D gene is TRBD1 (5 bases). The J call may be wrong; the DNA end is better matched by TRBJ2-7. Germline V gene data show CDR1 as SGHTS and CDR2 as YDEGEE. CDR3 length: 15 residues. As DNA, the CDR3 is TGTGCCAGCAGCTTGGGGTGGCAGGGTCACGACGAGCAGTACTTC. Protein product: CASSLGWQGHDEQYF.